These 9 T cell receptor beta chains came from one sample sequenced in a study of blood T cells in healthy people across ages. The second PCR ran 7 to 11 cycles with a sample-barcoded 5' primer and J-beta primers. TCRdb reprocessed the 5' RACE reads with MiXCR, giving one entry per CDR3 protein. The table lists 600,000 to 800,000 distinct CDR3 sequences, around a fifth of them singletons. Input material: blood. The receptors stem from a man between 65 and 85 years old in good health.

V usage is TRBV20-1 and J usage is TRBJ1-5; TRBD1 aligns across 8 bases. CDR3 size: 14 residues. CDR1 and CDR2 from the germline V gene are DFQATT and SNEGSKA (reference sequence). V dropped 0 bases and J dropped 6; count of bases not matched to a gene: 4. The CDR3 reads CSARESGGVQPQHF. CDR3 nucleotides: TGCAGTGCTAGAGAATCAGGGGGCGTTCAGCCCCAGCATTTT.

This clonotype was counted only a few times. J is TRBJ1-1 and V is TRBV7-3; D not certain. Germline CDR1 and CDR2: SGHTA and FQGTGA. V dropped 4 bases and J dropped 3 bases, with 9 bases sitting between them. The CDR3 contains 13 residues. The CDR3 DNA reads TGTGCCAGCAGCTATGAACGATACACTGAAGCTTTCTTT. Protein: CASSYERYTEAFF.

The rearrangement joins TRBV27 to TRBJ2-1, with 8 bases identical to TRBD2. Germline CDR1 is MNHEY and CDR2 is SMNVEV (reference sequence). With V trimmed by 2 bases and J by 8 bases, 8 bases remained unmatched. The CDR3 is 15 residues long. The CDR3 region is CASSLRASGLDEQFF. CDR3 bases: TGTGCCAGCAGTTTACGGGCTAGCGGGCTGGATGAGCAGTTCTTC.

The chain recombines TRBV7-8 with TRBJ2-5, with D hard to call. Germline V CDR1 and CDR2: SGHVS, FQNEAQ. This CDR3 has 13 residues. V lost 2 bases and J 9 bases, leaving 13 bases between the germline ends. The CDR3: CASSLQATVAQYF. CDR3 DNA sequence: TGTGCCAGCAGCTTACAGGCCACCGTGGCCCAGTACTTC. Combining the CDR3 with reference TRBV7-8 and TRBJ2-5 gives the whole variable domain GAGVSQSPRYKVAKRGQDVALRCDPISGHVSLFWYQQALGQGPEFLTYFQNEAQLDKSGLPSDRFFAERPEGSVSTLKIQRTQQEDSAVYLCASSLQATVAQYFGPGTRLLVL.

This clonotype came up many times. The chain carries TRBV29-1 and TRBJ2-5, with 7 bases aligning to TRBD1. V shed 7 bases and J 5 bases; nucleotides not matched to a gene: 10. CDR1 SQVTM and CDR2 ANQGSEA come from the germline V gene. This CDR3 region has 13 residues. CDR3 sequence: CSGLQTGSETQYF. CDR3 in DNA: TGCAGCGGGCTCCAGACAGGGTCCGAGACCCAGTACTTC.

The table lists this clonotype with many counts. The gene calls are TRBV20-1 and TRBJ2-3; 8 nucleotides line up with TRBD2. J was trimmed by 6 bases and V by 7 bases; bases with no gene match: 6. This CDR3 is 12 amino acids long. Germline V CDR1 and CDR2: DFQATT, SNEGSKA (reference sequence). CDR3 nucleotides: TGCAGTGGCCAGCGGGGGCTGGATACGCAGTATTTT. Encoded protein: CSGQRGLDTQYF.

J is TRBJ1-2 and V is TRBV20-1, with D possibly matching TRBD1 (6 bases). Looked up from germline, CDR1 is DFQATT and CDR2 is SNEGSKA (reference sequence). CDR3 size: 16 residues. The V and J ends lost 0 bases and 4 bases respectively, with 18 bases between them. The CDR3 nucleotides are TGCAGTGCTAGAGACCCACGGGGGCTGCGGGGCTATGGCTACACCTTC. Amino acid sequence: CSARDPRGLRGYGYTF.

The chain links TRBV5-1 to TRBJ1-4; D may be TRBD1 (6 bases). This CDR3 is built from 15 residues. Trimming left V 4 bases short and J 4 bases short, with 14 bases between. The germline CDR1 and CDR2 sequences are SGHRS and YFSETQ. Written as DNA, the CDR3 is TGCGCCAGCAGCCTAAGGGGGGCCGGTAATGAAAAACTGTTTTTT. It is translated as CASSLRGAGNEKLFF.

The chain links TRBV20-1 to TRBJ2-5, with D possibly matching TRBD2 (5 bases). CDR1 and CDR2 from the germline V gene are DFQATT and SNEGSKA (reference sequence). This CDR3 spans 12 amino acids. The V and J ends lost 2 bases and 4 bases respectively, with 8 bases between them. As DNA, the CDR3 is TGCAGTGCTAGAAAAGAGGGAGAGACCCAGTACTTC. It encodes CSARKEGETQYF.